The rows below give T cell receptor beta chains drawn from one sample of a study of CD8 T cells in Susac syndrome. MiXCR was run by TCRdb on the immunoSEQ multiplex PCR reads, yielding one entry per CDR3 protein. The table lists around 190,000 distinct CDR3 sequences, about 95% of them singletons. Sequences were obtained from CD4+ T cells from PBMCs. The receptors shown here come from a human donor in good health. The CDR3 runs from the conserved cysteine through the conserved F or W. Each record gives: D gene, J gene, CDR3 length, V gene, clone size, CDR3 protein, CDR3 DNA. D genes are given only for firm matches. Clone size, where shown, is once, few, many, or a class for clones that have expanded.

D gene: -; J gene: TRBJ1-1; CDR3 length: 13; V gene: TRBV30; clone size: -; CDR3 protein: CACLVWASTEAFF; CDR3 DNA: TGTGCCTGTCTTGTCTGGGCTAGCACTGAAGCTTTCTTT
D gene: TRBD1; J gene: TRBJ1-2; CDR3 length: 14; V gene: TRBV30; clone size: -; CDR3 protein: CAGDRGPLNYGYTF; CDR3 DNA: TGTGCCGGAGACAGGGGCCCTTTAAACTATGGCTACACCTTC
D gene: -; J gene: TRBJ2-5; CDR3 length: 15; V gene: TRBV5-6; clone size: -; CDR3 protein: CASSLAIDRSETQYF; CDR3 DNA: TGTGCCAGCAGCTTGGCTATCGACAGGTCGGAGACCCAGTACTTC
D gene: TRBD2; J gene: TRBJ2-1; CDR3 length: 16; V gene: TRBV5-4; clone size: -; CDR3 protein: CASSLIGVAGHNEQFF; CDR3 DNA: TGTGCCAGCAGCTTGATCGGCGTAGCGGGACACAATGAGCAGTTCTTC
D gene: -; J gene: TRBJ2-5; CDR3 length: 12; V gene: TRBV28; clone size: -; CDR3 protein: CASSGHVQTQYF; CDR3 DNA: TGTGCCAGCAGCGGCCACGTCCAGACCCAGTACTTC
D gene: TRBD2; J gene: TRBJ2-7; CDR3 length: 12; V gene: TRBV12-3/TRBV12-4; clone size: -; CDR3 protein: CATGTSGSSQYF; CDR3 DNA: TGTGCCACGGGGACTAGCGGGAGTTCCCAGTACTTC
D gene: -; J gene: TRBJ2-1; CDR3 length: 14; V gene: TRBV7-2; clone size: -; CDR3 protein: CASILGPAGGEQFF; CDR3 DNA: TGTGCCAGCATCCTTGGTCCAGCTGGCGGTGAGCAGTTCTTC
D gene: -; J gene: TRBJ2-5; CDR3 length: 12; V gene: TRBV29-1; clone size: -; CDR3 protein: CSAKGWGETQYF; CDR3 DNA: TGCAGCGCAAAAGGTTGGGGGGAGACCCAGTACTTC
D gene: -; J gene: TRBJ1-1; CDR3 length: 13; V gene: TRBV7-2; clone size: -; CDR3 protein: CASSMQPNTEAFF; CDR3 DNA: TGTGCCAGCAGCATGCAACCGAACACTGAAGCTTTCTTT
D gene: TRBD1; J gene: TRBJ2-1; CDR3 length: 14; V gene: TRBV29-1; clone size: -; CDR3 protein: CSVPRQGAENEQFF; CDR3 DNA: TGCAGCGTCCCGCGACAGGGGGCGGAGAATGAGCAGTTCTTC
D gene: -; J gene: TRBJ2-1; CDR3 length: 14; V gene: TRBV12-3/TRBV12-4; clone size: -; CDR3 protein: CASSLIELSNEQFF; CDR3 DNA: TGTGCCAGCAGTTTAATTGAATTGAGCAATGAGCAGTTCTTC
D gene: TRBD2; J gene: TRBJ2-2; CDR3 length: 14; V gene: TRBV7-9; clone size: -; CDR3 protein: CARGTSGTTGELFF; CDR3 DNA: TGTGCCAGGGGGACTAGCGGGACCACCGGGGAGCTGTTTTTT
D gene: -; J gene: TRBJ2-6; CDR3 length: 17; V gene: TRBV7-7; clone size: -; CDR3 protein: CASSRGGPVSGANVLTF; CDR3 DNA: TGTGCTAGCAGCCGAGGGGGTCCAGTCTCTGGGGCCAACGTCCTGACTTTC
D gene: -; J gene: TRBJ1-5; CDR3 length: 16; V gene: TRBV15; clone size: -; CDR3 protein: CATSSAGHRGNQPQHF; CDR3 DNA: TGTGCCACCAGCTCCGCGGGACACCGAGGCAATCAGCCCCAGCATTTT
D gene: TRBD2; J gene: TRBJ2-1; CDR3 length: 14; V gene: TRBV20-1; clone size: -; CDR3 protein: CSARTRYSYNEQFF; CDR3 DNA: TGCAGTGCTCGGACTAGATATTCATACAATGAGCAGTTCTTC
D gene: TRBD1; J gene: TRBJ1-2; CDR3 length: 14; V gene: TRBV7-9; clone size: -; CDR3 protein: CASGDRGRPNGYTF; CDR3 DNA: TGTGCCAGCGGCGACAGGGGGCGGCCCAATGGCTACACCTTC
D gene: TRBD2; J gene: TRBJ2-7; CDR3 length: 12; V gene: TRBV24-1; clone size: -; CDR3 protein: CATILADYEQYF; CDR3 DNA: TGTGCCACCATCCTAGCGGACTACGAGCAGTACTTC
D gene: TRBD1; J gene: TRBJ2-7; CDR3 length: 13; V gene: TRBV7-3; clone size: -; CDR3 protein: CASSPTGFDEQYF; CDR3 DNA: TGTGCCAGCAGCCCGACAGGGTTCGACGAGCAGTACTTC
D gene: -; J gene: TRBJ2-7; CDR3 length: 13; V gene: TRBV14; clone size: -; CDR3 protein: CASSLQGVSEQYF; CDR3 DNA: TGTGCCAGCAGCCTACAGGGAGTTAGTGAGCAGTACTTC
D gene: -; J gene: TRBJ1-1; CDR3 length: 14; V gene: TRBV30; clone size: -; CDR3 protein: CAWSLRGADTEAFF; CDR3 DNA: TGTGCCTGGAGTTTAAGGGGCGCAGACACTGAAGCTTTCTTT
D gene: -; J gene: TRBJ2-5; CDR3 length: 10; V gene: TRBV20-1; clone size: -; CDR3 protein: CSATNKTQYF; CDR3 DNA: TGCAGTGCTACTAATAAGACCCAGTACTTC
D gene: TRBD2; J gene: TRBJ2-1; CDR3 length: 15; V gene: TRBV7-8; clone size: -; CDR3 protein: CASSPRTSGKNEQFF; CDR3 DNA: TGTGCCAGCAGCCCCCGGACTAGCGGGAAGAATGAGCAGTTCTTC
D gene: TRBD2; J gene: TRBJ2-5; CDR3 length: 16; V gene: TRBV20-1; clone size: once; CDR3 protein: CSARGNSGRNQETQYF; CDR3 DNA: TGCAGTGCTAGAGGGAATAGCGGGAGGAACCAAGAGACCCAGTACTTC
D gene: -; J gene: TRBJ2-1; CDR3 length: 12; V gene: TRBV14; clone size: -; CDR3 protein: CASSQVGNEQFF; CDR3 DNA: TGTGCCAGCAGCCAAGTCGGCAATGAGCAGTTCTTC
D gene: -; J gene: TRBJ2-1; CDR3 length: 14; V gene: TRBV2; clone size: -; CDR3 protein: CASNSGVFDNEQFF; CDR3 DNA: TGTGCCAGCAATTCAGGGGTATTTGACAATGAGCAGTTCTTC
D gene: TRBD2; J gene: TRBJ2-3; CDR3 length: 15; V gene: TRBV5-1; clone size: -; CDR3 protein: CASKRSGSRTDTQYF; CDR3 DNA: TGCGCCAGCAAAAGGAGCGGGAGCCGCACAGATACGCAGTATTTT
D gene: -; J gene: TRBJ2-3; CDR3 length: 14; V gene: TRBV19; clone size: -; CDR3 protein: CASSTTGSTDTQYF; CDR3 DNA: TGTGCCAGTAGTACTACAGGGAGCACAGATACGCAGTATTTT
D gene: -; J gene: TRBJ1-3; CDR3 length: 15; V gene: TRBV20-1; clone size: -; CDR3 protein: CSASLQGDSGNTIYF; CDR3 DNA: TGCAGTGCTTCTTTACAGGGCGACTCTGGAAACACCATATATTTT
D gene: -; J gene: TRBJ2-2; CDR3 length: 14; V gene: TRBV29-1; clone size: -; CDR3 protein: CSVAGNLGTGELFF; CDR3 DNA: TGCAGCGTTGCCGGGAACCTTGGAACCGGGGAGCTGTTTTTT
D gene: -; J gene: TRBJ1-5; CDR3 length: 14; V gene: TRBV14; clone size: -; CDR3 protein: CASSLGGSGQPQHF; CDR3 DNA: TGTGCCAGCAGCCTTGGAGGGTCCGGTCAGCCCCAGCATTTT
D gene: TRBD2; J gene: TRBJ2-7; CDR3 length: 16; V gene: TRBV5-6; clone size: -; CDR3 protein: CASSPTGAGASYEQYF; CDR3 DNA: TGTGCCAGCAGCCCTACGGGAGCGGGAGCTTCCTACGAGCAGTACTTC
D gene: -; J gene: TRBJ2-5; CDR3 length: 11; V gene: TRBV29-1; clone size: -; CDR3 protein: CSGKVGETQYF; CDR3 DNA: TGCAGCGGGAAAGTGGGAGAGACCCAGTACTTC
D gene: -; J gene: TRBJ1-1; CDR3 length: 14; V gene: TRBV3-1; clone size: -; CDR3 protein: CASSFRQMFSLAFF; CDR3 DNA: TGTGCCAGCAGCTTTCGACAGATGTTTTCATTAGCTTTCTTT
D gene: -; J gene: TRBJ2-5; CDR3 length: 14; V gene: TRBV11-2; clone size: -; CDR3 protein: CASSPLGRGETQYF; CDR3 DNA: TGTGCCAGCAGCCCCTTGGGGCGCGGGGAGACCCAGTACTTC
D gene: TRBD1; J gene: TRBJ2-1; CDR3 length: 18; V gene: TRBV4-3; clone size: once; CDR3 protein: CASSHRTGQGNWGNEQFF; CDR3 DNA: TGCGCCAGCAGCCACCGGACGGGACAGGGGAATTGGGGCAATGAGCAGTTCTTC
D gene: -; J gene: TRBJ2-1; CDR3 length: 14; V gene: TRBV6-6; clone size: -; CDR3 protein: CASSLTGTYNEQFF; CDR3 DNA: TGTGCCAGCAGCCTGACTGGCACCTACAATGAGCAGTTCTTC
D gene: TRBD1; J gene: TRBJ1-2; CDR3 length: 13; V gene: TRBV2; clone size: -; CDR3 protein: CASSVRDSYGYTF; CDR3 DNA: TGTGCCAGCAGCGTCCGGGACAGCTATGGCTACACCTTC